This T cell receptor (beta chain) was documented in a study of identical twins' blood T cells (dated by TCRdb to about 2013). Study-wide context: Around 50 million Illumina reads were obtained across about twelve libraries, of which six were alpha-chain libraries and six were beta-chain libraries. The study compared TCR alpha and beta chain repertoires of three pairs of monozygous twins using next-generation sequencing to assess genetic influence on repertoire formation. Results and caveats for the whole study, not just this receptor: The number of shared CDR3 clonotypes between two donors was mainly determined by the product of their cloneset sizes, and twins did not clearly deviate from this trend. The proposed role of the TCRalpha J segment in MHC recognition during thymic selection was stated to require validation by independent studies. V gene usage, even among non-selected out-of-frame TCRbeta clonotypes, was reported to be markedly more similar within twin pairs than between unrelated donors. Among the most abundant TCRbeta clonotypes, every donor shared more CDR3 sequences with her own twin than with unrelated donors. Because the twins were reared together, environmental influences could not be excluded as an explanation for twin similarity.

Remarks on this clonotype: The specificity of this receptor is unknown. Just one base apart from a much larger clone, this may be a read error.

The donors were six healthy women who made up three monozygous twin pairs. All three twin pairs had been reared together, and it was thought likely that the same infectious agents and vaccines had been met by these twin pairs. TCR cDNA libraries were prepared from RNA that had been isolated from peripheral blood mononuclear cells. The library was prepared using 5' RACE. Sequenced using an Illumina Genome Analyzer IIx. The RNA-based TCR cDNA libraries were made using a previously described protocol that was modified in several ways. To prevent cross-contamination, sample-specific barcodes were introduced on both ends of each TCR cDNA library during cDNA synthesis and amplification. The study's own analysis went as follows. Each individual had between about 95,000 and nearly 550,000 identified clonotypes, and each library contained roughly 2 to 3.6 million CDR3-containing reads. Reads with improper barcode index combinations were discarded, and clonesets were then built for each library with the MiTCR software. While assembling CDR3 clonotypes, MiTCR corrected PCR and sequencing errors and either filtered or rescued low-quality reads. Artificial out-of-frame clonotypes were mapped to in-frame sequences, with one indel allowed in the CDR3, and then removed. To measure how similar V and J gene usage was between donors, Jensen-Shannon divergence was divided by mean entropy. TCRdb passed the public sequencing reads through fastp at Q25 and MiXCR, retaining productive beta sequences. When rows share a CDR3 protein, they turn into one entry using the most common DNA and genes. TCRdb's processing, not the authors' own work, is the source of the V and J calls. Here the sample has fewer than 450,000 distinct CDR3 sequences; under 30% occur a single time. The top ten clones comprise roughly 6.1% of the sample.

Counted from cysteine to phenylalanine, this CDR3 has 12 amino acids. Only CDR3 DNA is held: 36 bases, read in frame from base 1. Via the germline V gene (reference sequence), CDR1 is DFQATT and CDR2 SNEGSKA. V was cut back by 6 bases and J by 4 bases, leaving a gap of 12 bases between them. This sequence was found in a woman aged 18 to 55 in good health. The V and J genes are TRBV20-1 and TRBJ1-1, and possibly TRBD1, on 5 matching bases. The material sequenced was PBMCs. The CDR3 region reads CSAHLRGTEAFF. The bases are TGCAGTGCCCACCTGAGGGGCACTGAAGCTTTCTTT.